The 30 T cell receptor beta chains in this list originate from one sample, sequenced in a study of identical twins. TCRdb re-called the 5' RACE reads through MiXCR, storing one row per CDR3 protein. The table records fewer than 500,000 distinct CDR3 sequences, 13% to 15% of them present only once. These data were also reused for a study on yellow fever vaccine responses in identical twins.

The specimen was CD4+ T cells sorted from blood. The source is a young woman in good health.

This clonotype appeared a few times. The chain uses TRBV29-1 and TRBJ2-1, with D tentatively TRBD2 (6 bases). Between the trimmed V and J ends, which lost 8 bases and 6 bases, there was a span of 20 bases. In germline, CDR1 is SQVTM, CDR2 ANQGSEA. The CDR3 covers 14 residues. CDR3 amino acids: CSSLGGIGVNEQFF. Here the CDR3 DNA reads TGCAGCTCCCTGGGGGGAATTGGCGTCAATGAGCAGTTCTTC.

This clonotype was found a few times. This chain joins TRBV6-1 and TRBJ2-3; 8 bases agree with TRBD2. V lost 4 bases and J lost 4; bases outside the gene matches: 4. The germline CDR1 and CDR2 sequences are MNHNS and SASEGT. This CDR3 is 14 amino acids long. The CDR3 DNA follows: TGTGCCAGCAGTGTTAGCGGGGTGGCAGATACGCAGTATTTT. Amino acid sequence: CASSVSGVADTQYF.

In this sample, this clonotype turned up a few times. The chain joins TRBV12-3 or TRBV12-4 to TRBJ1-6; possible D gene TRBD1, 6 bases. The CDR3 covers 16 residues. V was trimmed by 5 bases and J by 7 bases, leaving 18 bases between them. In DNA form, the CDR3 reads TGTGCCAGCAGTCCGGGACACCCCGGCCTAAATTCACCCCTCCACTTT. Its translation is CASSPGHPGLNSPLHF.

Only a few counts were recorded for this clonotype. The CDR3, as DNA: TGCGCCAGCAGCTTGGTCGTAGGGGCCAACACTGAAGCTTTCTTT. It is translated as CASSLVVGANTEAFF. V and J are TRBV5-1 and TRBJ1-1, with D possibly matching TRBD1 (5 bases). V shed 0 bases and J shed 2 bases, with 11 bases lying between them. The CDR3 is 15 residues long. Germline CDR1 and CDR2: SGHRS and YFSETQ.

CDR3 sequence reads: CSAKRQGGFSSYNEQFF. The CDR3 DNA sequence: TGCAGTGCTAAACGCCAGGGGGGCTTTAGCTCCTACAATGAGCAGTTCTTC. V and J are TRBV20-1 and TRBJ2-1; a possible D gene is TRBD1 (7 bases). V lost 4 bases to trimming and J lost 0 bases, with 19 bases between them. Germline V gene sequence: CDR1 DFQATT, CDR2 SNEGSKA (reference sequence). The CDR3 has 17 amino acids.

J is TRBJ2-1 and V is TRBV7-8; TRBD2 matches 13 bases. The CDR3 is 18 amino acids. J was trimmed by 8 bases and V by 1 base; bases with no gene match: 11. Germline V lookup: CDR1 SGHVS, CDR2 FQNEAQ. The CDR3 nucleotides read TGTGCCAGCAGCTTAGGGGTCCCAGGACTAGCGGGGGATCATGAGCAGTTCTTC. Its protein product is CASSLGVPGLAGDHEQFF.

The chain couples TRBV7-2 to TRBJ2-3, with 8 nucleotides matching TRBD2. The CDR3 has 16 residues. V lost 6 bases, J lost 4 bases, and 12 bases stayed unmatched. Germline-derived CDR1 and CDR2 are SGHTA and FQGNSA. CDR3 protein: CASRDPAGGVPDTQYF. CDR3 nucleotides: TGTGCCAGCAGGGATCCCGCGGGGGGAGTACCAGATACGCAGTATTTT.

J is TRBJ1-5 and V is TRBV11-2; TRBD1 matches at 9 bases. J gave up 4 bases and V 5 bases, and 3 bases lay outside the gene matches. Looked up from germline, CDR1 is SGHAT and CDR2 is FQNNGV. CDR3 length equals 14 residues. CDR3 amino acids: CASSRDRENQPQHF. In nucleotides, the CDR3 is TGTGCCAGCAGCCGGGACAGGGAGAATCAGCCCCAGCATTTT.

This clonotype was recorded many times. The rearrangement joins TRBV18 to TRBJ1-5; 7 nucleotides agree with TRBD1. V was pared by 4 bases and J by 7 bases, with 16 bases of the junction left unmatched. Per the germline V gene, CDR1 is KGHSH and CDR2 is LQKENI. The CDR3 contains 17 residues. The CDR3 region is CASSQGGSNRGDQPQHF. The CDR3 coding sequence is TGTGCCAGCTCACAGGGAGGTTCAAACAGGGGAGACCAGCCCCAGCATTTT.

The V gene is TRBV2, the J gene TRBJ2-5; 8 bases align to TRBD1. Trimming removed 7 bases from V and 5 bases from J; junction bases left unmatched: 9. The CDR3 contains 14 residues. Germline values: CDR1 SNHLY, CDR2 FYNNEI. CDR3 DNA: TGTGCCAGCACTACTCCACCAGGGGGCGAGACCCAGTACTTC. This codes for CASTTPPGGETQYF.

The sample holds many counts of this clonotype. The genes are TRBV5-1 and TRBJ2-2; TRBD1 aligns across 11 bases. The V segment lost 4 bases and the J segment 4 bases; nucleotides outside the gene matches: 3. Germline values: CDR1 SGHRS, CDR2 YFSETQ. CDR3 length: 15 residues. DNA of the CDR3: TGCGCCAGCAGCGCCGGGACAGGGGGCACCGGGGAGCTGTTTTTT. This encodes CASSAGTGGTGELFF.

This clonotype was seen repeatedly, ten times or more. The chain links TRBV7-2 to TRBJ2-5; D remains unclear. The CDR3 runs 11 residues. The germline gives CDR1 SGHTA, CDR2 FQGNSA. Trimming took off 6 bases at V and 1 base at J, with 3 bases between the two ends. CDR3 coding DNA: TGTGCCAGCAGGTCCCAAGAGACCCAGTACTTC. It is translated as CASRSQETQYF.

This clonotype was found many times. V is TRBV7-3 and J is TRBJ2-1; the D gene could be TRBD1 or TRBD2 (5 bases each). This CDR3 is 13 amino acids long. The germline V gene has CDR1 SGHTA and CDR2 FQGTGA. V was cut by 2 bases and J by 6 bases, with 8 bases left in between. CDR3 residues: CASSLPGSNEQFF. The DNA of the CDR3 is TGTGCCAGCAGCTTACCAGGGAGCAATGAGCAGTTCTTC.

This clonotype was found a few times. The rearrangement links TRBV28 to TRBJ2-7; D might be TRBD1 (6 bases). Trimming stripped 5 bases from V and 0 bases from J, with 14 bases between. This CDR3 spans 15 amino acids. The germline gives CDR1 MDHEN, CDR2 SYDVKM. CDR3 sequence reads: CASSLRDTVSYEQYF. For the CDR3, the DNA is TGTGCCAGCAGTCTCCGGGACACAGTCTCCTACGAGCAGTACTTC. Drawing the rest from reference TRBV28 and TRBJ2-7, the complete variable domain is DVKVTQSSRYLVKRTGEKVFLECVQDMDHENMFWYRQDPGLGLRLIYFSYDVKMKEKGDIPEGYSVSREKKERFSLILESASTNQTSMYLCASSLRDTVSYEQYFGPGTRLTVT.

The chain joins TRBV20-1 to TRBJ2-1; weak D call: TRBD2 (7 bases). CDR1 and CDR2 (germline): DFQATT, SNEGSKA (reference sequence). The CDR3 contains 14 residues. Trimming shortened V by 6 bases and J by 4 bases, and 16 bases separated the two germline ends. The CDR3 DNA is TGCAGTGCCGCCCCCGGGGGGCAGTACAATGAGCAGTTCTTC. Its protein product is CSAAPGGQYNEQFF.

This chain links TRBV6-5 with TRBJ1-1, with a tentative D call TRBD1 (6 bases). V gave up 0 bases and J gave up 1 base, with 9 bases separating them. This CDR3 is built from 15 residues. The germline V gene has CDR1 MNHEY and CDR2 SVGAGI. CDR3 sequence (DNA): TGTGCCAGCAGTTACTCCGGGACATCGAACACTGAAGCTTTCTTT. Its translation is CASSYSGTSNTEAFF.

This clonotype was picked up a small number of times. The V call is TRBV11-2, the J call TRBJ2-3; a possible D gene is TRBD1 (5 bases). The V end lost 7 bases, the J end lost 4 bases, and 12 bases lay between the germline ends. The germline V gene encodes CDR1 SGHAT and CDR2 FQNNGV. The CDR3 totals 13 residues. In DNA, the CDR3 is TGTGCCAGCAAAGGGCCAGGGCCAGATACGCAGTATTTT. Translation gives CASKGPGPDTQYF. Full variable domain (rest looked up from reference TRBV11-2 and TRBJ2-3): EAGVAQSPRYKIIEKRQSVAFWCNPISGHATLYWYQQILGQGPKLLIQFQNNGVVDDSQLPKDRFSAERLKGVDSTLKIQPAKLEDSAVYLCASKGPGPDTQYFGPGTRLTVL.

This clonotype has a count of ten or more. The rearrangement joins TRBV29-1 to TRBJ2-7; D might be TRBD1 or TRBD2, each matching 6 bases. Trimming pared 4 bases from V and 7 bases from J, leaving 17 bases between. Germline V gene sequence: CDR1 SQVTM, CDR2 ANQGSEA. The CDR3 is 13 residues long. The CDR3 DNA reads as TGCAGCGTTGTTAAGGCAGGGGCGGGGGAGCAGTACTTC. Translating gives CSVVKAGAGEQYF.

The chain uses TRBV10-1 and TRBJ2-3; TRBD2 aligns across 13 bases. Germline V gene sequence: CDR1 WNHNN, CDR2 SYGVQD (reference sequence). The CDR3 covers 17 residues. The V gene end was trimmed by 0 bases and the J gene end by 2 bases; junction bases not matched to a gene: 2. CDR3 residues: CASSESTSGRNTDTQYF. The CDR3 bases are TGCGCCAGCAGTGAGTCGACTAGCGGGAGGAACACAGATACGCAGTATTTT.

This chain joins TRBV30 and TRBJ2-5, with TRBD2 matching over 9 bases. With 4 bases clipped from V and 0 bases from J, the junction kept 3 bases outside the gene matches. The CDR3 is 14 residues long. The germline CDR1 and CDR2 sequences are GTSNPN and SVGIG (reference sequence). Here the CDR3 reads CAWKVAGDQETQYF. Here the CDR3 DNA reads TGTGCCTGGAAAGTAGCGGGGGACCAAGAGACCCAGTACTTC. Full variable domain (rest looked up from reference TRBV30 and TRBJ2-5): SQTIHQWPATLVQPVGSPLSLECTVEGTSNPNLYWYRQAAGRGLQLLFYSVGIGQISSEVPQNLSASRPQDRQFILSSKKLLLSDSGFYLCAWKVAGDQETQYFGPGTRLLVL.

The chain couples TRBV4-3 to TRBJ2-7; D might be TRBD1 or TRBD2, each matching 7 bases. The V and J ends lost 2 bases and 6 bases respectively, with 20 bases between them. The CDR3 sequence is 16 residues long. Germline lookup yields CDR1 LGHNA and CDR2 YSLEER. CDR3 region: CASSQKGGGGQGEQYF. The CDR3 coding sequence is TGCGCCAGCAGCCAAAAAGGGGGAGGGGGCCAAGGCGAGCAGTACTTC.

Here the CDR3 reads CAWSVFRGSSINNQPQHF. The DNA for the CDR3 is TGTGCCTGGAGTGTATTCAGGGGGAGTTCGATCAACAATCAGCCCCAGCATTTT. The V and J genes are TRBV30 and TRBJ1-5; 7 bases match TRBD1. V lost 0 bases, J lost 3 bases, and 14 bases stayed unmatched. The CDR3 contains 18 residues. Germline V gives CDR1 GTSNPN, CDR2 SVGIG (reference sequence).

The V gene is TRBV4-3, the J gene TRBJ2-6; D gene uncertain. Looked up from germline, CDR1 is LGHNA and CDR2 is YSLEER. CDR3 length: 15 amino acids. V was trimmed by 5 bases and J by 0 bases, leaving 8 bases between them. The CDR3 DNA reads as TGCGCCAGCAGCGACGTTATCTCTGGGGCCAACGTCCTGACTTTC. It yields the protein CASSDVISGANVLTF.

In its sample, this clonotype was seen a few times. The V call is TRBV7-9, the J call TRBJ2-3; D gene unclear. Germline V gene sequence: CDR1 SEHNR, CDR2 FQNEAQ (reference sequence). CDR3 length: 16 amino acids. V dropped 5 bases and J dropped 2 bases, with 17 bases sitting between them. The CDR3 coding sequence is TGTGCCAGCAGCCATCATCGTGAAGCTCTCACAGATACGCAGTATTTT. Translating it yields CASSHHREALTDTQYF.

The gene calls are TRBV7-9 and TRBJ2-1, with D unresolved. In germline, CDR1 is SEHNR, CDR2 FQNEAQ (reference sequence). V was shortened by 3 bases and J by 6 bases, with 9 bases between the two germline ends. This CDR3 has 13 amino acids. CDR3 protein: CASSLIPINEQFF. The DNA for the CDR3 is TGTGCCAGCAGCTTGATCCCTATCAATGAGCAGTTCTTC.

This rearrangement joins TRBV20-1 to TRBJ2-1, with TRBD2 matching 11 bases. CDR3 length: 16 residues. V was pared by 6 bases and J by 4 bases, with 11 bases of the junction left unmatched. The V gene's germline CDR1 is DFQATT and CDR2 SNEGSKA (reference sequence). CDR3 protein: CSAVPGLAASYNEQFF. The CDR3 DNA sequence: TGCAGTGCAGTACCGGGACTAGCGGCCAGTTACAATGAGCAGTTCTTC.

This chain uses TRBV2 with TRBJ1-1; D unclear. CDR1 and CDR2 (germline): SNHLY, FYNNEI. This CDR3 has 14 residues. Trimming took 6 bases from V and 1 from J, leaving 12 bases between them. The CDR3 nucleotides are TGTGCCAGCAGCCGAACTCAGGAGAACACTGAAGCTTTCTTT. Its translation: CASSRTQENTEAFF. The complete variable domain, with remaining parts taken from reference TRBV2 and TRBJ1-1, reads EPEVTQTPSHQVTQMGQEVILRCVPISNHLYFYWYRQILGQKVEFLVSFYNNEISEKSEIFDDQFSVERPDGSNFTLKIRSTKLEDSAMYFCASSRTQENTEAFFGQGTRLTVV.

V is TRBV5-1 and J is TRBJ1-5; 7 positions match TRBD1. V shed 1 base and J 6 bases; nucleotides not matched to a gene: 16. This CDR3 region has 18 residues. The germline V gene has CDR1 SGHRS and CDR2 YFSETQ. The CDR3 region is CASSLSRGKKSEGQPQHF. CDR3 nucleotide sequence: TGCGCCAGCAGCTTGAGCAGGGGGAAAAAGAGTGAGGGTCAGCCCCAGCATTTT.

This clonotype was observed at least ten times. The rearrangement uses TRBV29-1 and TRBJ1-2; D is undetermined. Germline CDR1 and CDR2: SQVTM and ANQGSEA. The CDR3 is 14 residues long. V lost 2 bases to trimming and J lost 2 bases, with 12 bases between them. In nucleotides, the CDR3 is TGCAGCGTTGAAATCCAGGCCCCAAACTATGGCTACACCTTC. Translation: CSVEIQAPNYGYTF.

The rearrangement joins TRBV20-1 to TRBJ2-1; 11 nucleotides align to TRBD2. The V and J ends lost 1 base and 4 bases, in that order; junction bases with no gene match: 9. The CDR3 is made up of 17 amino acids. CDR1 and CDR2 (germline): DFQATT, SNEGSKA (reference sequence). The CDR3 sequence: CSARVASGGTSYNEQFF. In DNA form, the CDR3 reads TGCAGTGCTAGAGTAGCTAGCGGGGGGACTAGTTACAATGAGCAGTTCTTC.